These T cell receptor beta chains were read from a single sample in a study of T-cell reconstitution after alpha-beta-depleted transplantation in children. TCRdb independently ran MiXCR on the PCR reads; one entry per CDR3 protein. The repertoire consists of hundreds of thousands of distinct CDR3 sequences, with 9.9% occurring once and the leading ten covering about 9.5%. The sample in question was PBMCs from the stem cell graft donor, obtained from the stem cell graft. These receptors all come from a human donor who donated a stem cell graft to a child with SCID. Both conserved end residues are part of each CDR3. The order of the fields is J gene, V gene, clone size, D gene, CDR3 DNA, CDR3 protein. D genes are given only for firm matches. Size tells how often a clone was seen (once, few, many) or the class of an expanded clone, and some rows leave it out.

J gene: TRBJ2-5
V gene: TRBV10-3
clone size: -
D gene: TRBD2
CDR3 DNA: TGTGCCATCAGTGACTCTGGGGGGGGTGGAGAGACCCAGTACTTC
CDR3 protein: CAISDSGGGGETQYF

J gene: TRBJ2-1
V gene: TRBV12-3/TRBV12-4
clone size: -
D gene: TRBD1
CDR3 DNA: TGTGCCAGCAGTTCCGGGACAGGGGGGCGCAATGAGCAGTTCTTC
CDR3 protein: CASSSGTGGRNEQFF

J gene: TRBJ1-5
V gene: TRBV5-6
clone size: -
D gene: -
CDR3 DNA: TGTGCCAGCAGCTTGGATCATCTCAACAATCAGCCCCAGCATTTT
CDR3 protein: CASSLDHLNNQPQHF

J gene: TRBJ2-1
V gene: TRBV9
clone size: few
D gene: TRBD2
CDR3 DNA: TGTGCCAGCAGCTTCCTATCGGGGGGGCCATCAAATGAGCAGTTCTTC
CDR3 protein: CASSFLSGGPSNEQFF

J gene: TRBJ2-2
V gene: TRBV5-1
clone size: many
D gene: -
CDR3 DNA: TGCGCCAGCAGCCCGGGACCCCAGAACACCGGGGAGCTGTTTTTT
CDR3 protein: CASSPGPQNTGELFF

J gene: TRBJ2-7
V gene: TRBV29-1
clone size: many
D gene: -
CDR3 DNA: TGCAGCGGGGGGGAGACAGGGATTTACGAGCAGTACTTC
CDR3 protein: CSGGETGIYEQYF

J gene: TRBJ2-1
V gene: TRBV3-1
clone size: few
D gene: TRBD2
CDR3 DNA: TGTGCCAGCAGCCAAGCAGCGGGGATCAATGAGCAGTTCTTC
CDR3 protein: CASSQAAGINEQFF

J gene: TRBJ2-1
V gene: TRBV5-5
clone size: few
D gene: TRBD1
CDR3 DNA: TGTGCCAGCAGCTTGGTGGGACAGGACTACAATGAGCAGTTCTTC
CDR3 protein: CASSLVGQDYNEQFF

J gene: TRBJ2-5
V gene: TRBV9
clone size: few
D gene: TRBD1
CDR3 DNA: TGTGCCAGCAGCCCCGACAGGGGGTACGGAGAGACCCAGTACTTC
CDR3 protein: CASSPDRGYGETQYF

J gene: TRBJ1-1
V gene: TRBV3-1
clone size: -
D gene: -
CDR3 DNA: TGTGCCAGCAGCCAGCGGGAGGAGAACACTGAAGCTTTCTTT
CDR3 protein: CASSQREENTEAFF

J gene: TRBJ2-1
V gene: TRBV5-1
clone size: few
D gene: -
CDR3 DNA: TGCGCCAGCAGCTTGGGCCCCGGGACACCCGTCAATGAGCAGTTCTTC
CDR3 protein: CASSLGPGTPVNEQFF

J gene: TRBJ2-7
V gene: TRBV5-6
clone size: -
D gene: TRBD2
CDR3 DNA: TGTGCCAGCAGCGGGGAGTTGGAGGGACTAATCTACGAGCAGTACTTC
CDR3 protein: CASSGELEGLIYEQYF

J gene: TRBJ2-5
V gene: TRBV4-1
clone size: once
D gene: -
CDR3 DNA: TGCGCCAGCAGCCAGGAAACAGGCTCGGGAGAGACCCAGTACTTC
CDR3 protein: CASSQETGSGETQYF

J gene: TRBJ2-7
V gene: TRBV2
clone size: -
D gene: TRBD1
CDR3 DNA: TGTGCCAGCAGTGAGCAGGGGGCTGCCTACGAGCAGTACTTC
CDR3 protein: CASSEQGAAYEQYF

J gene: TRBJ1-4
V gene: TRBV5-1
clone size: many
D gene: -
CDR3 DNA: TGCGCCAGCAGCTTGGTTGGGACAAGAAATGAAAAACTGTTTTTT
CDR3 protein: CASSLVGTRNEKLFF

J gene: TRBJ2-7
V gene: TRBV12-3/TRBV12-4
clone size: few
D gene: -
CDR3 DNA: TGTGCCAGCAGCCTCGGGTCTCGCGAGCAGTACTTC
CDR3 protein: CASSLGSREQYF

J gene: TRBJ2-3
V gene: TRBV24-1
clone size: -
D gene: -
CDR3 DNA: TGTGCCACCAGTGATCACAACACAGATACGCAGTATTTT
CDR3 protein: CATSDHNTDTQYF

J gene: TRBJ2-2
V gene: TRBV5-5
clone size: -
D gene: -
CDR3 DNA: TGTGCCAGCAGCTTGGACTGGACGAACACCGGGGAGCTGTTTTTT
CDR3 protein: CASSLDWTNTGELFF

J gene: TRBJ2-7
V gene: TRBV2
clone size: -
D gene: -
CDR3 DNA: TGTGCCAGCAGTGAAGCTATGGGGGGCTACGAGCAGTACTTC
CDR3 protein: CASSEAMGGYEQYF